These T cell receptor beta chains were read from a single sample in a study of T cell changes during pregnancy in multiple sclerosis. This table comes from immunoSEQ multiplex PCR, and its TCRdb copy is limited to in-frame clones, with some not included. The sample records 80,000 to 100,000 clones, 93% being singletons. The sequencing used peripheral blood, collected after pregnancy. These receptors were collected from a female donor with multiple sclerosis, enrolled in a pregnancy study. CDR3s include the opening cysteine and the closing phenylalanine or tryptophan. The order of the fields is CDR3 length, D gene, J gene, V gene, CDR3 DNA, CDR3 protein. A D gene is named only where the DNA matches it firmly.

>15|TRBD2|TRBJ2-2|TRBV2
TGTGCCAGCAGGGGACTAGCGAGGAACACCGGGGAGCTGTTTTTT
CASRGLARNTGELFF
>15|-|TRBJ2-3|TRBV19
TGTGCCAGTAGTATAATGGGGACTAGCACAGATACGCAGTATTTT
CASSIMGTSTDTQYF
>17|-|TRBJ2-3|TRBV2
TGTGCCAGCAGTGAAGCGCTGGCTTTAACAGGCACAGATACGCAGTATTTT
CASSEALALTGTDTQYF
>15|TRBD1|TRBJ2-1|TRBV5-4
TGTGCCAGCAGCTTAGGGGGCAACTCCTACAATGAGCAGTTCTTC
CASSLGGNSYNEQFF
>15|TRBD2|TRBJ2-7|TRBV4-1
TGCGCCAGCAGCCTTTCGGGACTAGCGGGAGCCGAGCAGTACTTC
CASSLSGLAGAEQYF
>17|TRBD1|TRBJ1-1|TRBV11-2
TGTGCCAGCAGCTTGGTTAGACAGGGGGCTAAGAACACTGAAGCTTTCTTT
CASSLVRQGAKNTEAFF
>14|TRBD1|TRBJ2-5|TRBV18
TGTGCCAGCTCAGAATTGGACAGGGAAGAGACCCAGTACTTC
CASSELDREETQYF
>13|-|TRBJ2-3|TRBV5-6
TGTGCCAGCAGCCTTTTACGGGCAGATACGCAGTATTTT
CASSLLRADTQYF
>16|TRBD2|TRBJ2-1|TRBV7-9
TGTGCCAGCAGCCCTCGACTAGCGGGAGCATCCTATGAGCAGTTCTTC
CASSPRLAGASYEQFF
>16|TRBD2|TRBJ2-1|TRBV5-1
TGCGCCAGCAGCTTGGTTGTTAGCGGGATAAACAATGAGCAGTTCTTC
CASSLVVSGINNEQFF
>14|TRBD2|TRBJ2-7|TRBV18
TGTGCCAGCTCACTGGGACTAGCGGGAGACGAGCAGTACTTC
CASSLGLAGDEQYF
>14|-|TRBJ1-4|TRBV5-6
TGTGCCAGCAGCTTGAGGACAAATAATGAAAAACTGTTTTTT
CASSLRTNNEKLFF
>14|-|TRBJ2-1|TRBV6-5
TGTGCCAGCAGTTACGGCCCCGCCGTCAATGAGCAGTTCTTC
CASSYGPAVNEQFF
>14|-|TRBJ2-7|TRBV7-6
TGTGCCAGCAGCTTATTGGGCGAAAGGGGGGAGCAGTACTTC
CASSLLGERGEQYF
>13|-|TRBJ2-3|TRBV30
TGTGCCTCGACTGGACAGTTCACAGATACGCAGTATTTT
CASTGQFTDTQYF
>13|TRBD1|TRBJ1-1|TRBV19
TGTGCCAGTACCCCAAGATACAGACAGGGGTCTTTCTTT
CASTPRYRQGSFF
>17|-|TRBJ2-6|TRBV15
TGTGCCACCAGCAGAGTGCAGACTATCTCTGGGGCCAACGTCCTGACTTTC
CATSRVQTISGANVLTF
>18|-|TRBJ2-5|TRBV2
TGTGCCAGCAGTGAAGCGCCCGGAGGAACGCCTTCCTGGGGGACCCAGTACTTC
CASSEAPGGTPSWGTQYF
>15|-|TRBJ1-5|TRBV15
TGTGCCACCAGCCCCCAACGGAGGGGCAATCAGCCCCAGCATTTT
CATSPQRRGNQPQHF
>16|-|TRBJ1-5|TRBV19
TGTGCCAGTACCCTAAAACTGGGAGAGGGCAATCAGCCCCAGCATTTT
CASTLKLGEGNQPQHF
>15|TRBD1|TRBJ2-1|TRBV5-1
TGCGCCAGCAGCAGGCGGGACAGGGGGAACAATGAGCAGTTCTTC
CASSRRDRGNNEQFF
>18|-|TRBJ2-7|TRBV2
TGTGCCAGCAGTGCTCCTCGGGGTGGGGGGAGTGAGGCCTACGAGCAGTACTTC
CASSAPRGGGSEAYEQYF